The present T cell receptor (beta chain) was sequenced within a study of T-cell reconstitution after alpha-beta-depleted transplantation in children. Points from the study as a whole: Alpha-beta T cells about two months after transplant reportedly derived from several hundred expanded graft clones. T-cell counts and diversity at one year following transplant were attributed mainly to newly produced T cells. Surviving recipient T cells and thymic progenitors accounted for the high day-60 TCRbeta diversity observed in some patients.

As it was prepared, the TCRbeta library received unique molecular identifiers. Via MiXCR, TCRdb re-called the PCR reads, giving one row per CDR3 protein. The profile shows under 450,000 distinct CDR3 sequences, around 16% of them singletons. Only a few counts were recorded for this clonotype. Its antigen is not known. Source: PBMCs, mostly from graft donor cells, taken 360 days after TCRalphabeta/CD19-depleted stem cell transplant. The receptor comes from a boy younger than two who had a stem cell transplant for Wiskott-Aldrich syndrome, so the T cells may come from the graft donor.

This CDR3 is CASRRWTSGNHNEQFF. The CDR3 region has the DNA TGTGCCAGCAGACGCTGGACTAGCGGGAACCACAATGAGCAGTTCTTC. This chain links TRBV7-7 with TRBJ2-1, with 12 bases lining up with TRBD2. The CDR3 is made up of 16 amino acids. The V gene end was trimmed by 6 bases and the J gene end by 5 bases; junction bases not matched to a gene: 8. The germline CDR1 and CDR2 sequences are SSHAT and FNYEAQ (reference sequence).